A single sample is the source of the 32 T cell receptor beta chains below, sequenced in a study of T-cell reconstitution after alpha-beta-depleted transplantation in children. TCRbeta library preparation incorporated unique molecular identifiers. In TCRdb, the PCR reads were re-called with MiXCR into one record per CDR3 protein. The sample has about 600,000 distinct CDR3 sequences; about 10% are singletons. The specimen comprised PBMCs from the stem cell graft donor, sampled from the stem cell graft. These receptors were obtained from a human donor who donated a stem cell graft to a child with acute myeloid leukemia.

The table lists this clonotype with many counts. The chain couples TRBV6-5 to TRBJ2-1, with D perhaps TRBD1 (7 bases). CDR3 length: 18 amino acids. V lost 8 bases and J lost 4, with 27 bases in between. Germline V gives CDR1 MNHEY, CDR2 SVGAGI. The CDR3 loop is CASYYLGGGTTKYNEQFF. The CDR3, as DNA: TGTGCCAGCTACTACCTAGGGGGCGGGACGACCAAGTACAATGAGCAGTTCTTC.

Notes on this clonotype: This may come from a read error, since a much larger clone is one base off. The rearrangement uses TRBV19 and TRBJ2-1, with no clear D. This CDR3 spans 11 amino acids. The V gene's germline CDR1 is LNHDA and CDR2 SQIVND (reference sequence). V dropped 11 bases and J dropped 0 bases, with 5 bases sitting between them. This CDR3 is CAVSSYNEQFF. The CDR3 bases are TGTGCCGTCAGCTCCTACAATGAGCAGTTCTTC.

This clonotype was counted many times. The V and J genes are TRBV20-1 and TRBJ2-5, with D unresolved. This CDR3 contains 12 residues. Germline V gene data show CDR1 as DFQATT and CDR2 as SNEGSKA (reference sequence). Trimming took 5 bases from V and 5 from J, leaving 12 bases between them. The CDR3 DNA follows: TGCAGTGCTTCGGCCGGAATCGAGACCCAGTACTTC. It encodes CSASAGIETQYF.

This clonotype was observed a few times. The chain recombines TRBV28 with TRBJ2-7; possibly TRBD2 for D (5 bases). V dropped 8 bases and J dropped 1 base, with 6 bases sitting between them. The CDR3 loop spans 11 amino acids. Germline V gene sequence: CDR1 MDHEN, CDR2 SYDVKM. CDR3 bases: TGTGCCAGCGAGGGATCCTACGAGCAGTACTTC. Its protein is CASEGSYEQYF.

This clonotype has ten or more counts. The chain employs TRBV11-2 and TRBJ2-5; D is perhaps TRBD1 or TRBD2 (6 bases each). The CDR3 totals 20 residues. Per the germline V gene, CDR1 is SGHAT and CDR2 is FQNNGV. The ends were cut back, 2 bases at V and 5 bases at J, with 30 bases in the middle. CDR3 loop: CASSLTFGGQGPSLRETQYF. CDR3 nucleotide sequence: TGTGCCAGCAGCTTAACCTTCGGGGGACAAGGGCCCTCACTCCGGGAGACCCAGTACTTC.

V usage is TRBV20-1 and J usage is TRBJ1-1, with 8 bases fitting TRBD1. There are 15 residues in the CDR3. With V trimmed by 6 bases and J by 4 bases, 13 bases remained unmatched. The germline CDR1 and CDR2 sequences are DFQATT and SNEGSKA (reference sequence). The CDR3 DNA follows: TGCAGTGCCAACATCATCACAGGGGGTCCCACTGAAGCTTTCTTT. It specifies CSANIITGGPTEAFF.

The CDR3 sequence is CASSPNAPAGGQHEQYF. The DNA for the CDR3 is TGTGCCAGCTCACCTAACGCCCCAGCGGGGGGGCAGCACGAGCAGTACTTC. V and J are TRBV18 and TRBJ2-7; 10 nucleotides line up with TRBD2. Germline V lookup: CDR1 KGHSH, CDR2 LQKENI. This CDR3 contains 17 residues. Trimming at V came to 3 bases and at J to 5 bases, leaving 13 bases not matched to a gene. Full variable domain (outside the CDR3, taken from reference TRBV18 and TRBJ2-7): NAGVMQNPRHLVRRRGQEARLRCSPMKGHSHVYWYRQLPEEGLKFMVYLQKENIIDESGMPKERFSAEFPKEGPSILRIQQVVRGDSAAYFCASSPNAPAGGQHEQYFGPGTRLTVT.

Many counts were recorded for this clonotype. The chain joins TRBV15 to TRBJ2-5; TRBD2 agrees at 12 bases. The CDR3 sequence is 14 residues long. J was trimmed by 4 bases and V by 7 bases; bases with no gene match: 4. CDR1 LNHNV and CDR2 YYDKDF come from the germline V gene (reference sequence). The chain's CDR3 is CATMTSGSAETQYF. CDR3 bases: TGTGCCACCATGACTAGCGGGAGTGCAGAGACCCAGTACTTC. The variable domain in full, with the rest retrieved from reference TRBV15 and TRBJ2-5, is DAMVIQNPRYQVTQFGKPVTLSCSQTLNHNVMYWYQQKSSQAPKLLFHYYDKDFNNEADTPDNFQSRRPNTSFCFLDIRSPGLGDTAMYLCATMTSGSAETQYFGPGTRLLVL.

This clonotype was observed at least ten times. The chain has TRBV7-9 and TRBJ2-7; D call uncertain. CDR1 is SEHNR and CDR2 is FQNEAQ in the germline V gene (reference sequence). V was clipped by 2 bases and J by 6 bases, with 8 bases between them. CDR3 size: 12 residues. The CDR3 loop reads CASSLWSTEQYF. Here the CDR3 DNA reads TGTGCCAGCAGCTTATGGTCCACCGAGCAGTACTTC.

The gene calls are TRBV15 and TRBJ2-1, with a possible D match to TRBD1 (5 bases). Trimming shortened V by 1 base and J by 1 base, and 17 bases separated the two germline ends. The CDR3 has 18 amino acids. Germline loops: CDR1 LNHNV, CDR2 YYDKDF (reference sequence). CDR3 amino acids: CATSRGGSGAGSYNEQFF. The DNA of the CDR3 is TGTGCCACCAGCAGAGGCGGATCTGGGGCCGGATCCTACAATGAGCAGTTCTTC.

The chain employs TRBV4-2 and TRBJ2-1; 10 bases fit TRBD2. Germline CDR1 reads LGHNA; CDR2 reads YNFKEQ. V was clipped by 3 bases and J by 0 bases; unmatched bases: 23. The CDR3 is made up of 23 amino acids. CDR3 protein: CASSHPSRGSGRPKLSSYNEQFF. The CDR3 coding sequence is TGTGCCAGCAGCCACCCGTCTCGGGGTAGCGGGAGGCCTAAATTAAGCTCCTACAATGAGCAGTTCTTC.

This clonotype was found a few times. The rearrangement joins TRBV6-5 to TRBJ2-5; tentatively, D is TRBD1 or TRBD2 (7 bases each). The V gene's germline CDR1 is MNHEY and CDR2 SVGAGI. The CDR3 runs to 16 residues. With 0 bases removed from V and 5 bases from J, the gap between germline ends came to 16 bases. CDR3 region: CASSYSREGAGETQYF. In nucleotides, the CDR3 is TGTGCCAGCAGTTACTCTAGGGAGGGGGCGGGGGAGACCCAGTACTTC.

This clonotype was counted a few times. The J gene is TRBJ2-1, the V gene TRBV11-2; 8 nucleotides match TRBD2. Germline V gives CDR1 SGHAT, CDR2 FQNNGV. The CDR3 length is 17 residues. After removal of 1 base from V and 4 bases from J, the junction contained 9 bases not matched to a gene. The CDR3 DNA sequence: TGTGCCAGCAGCTTAGCCCCTACTAGCGGTCCTTACAATGAGCAGTTCTTC. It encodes CASSLAPTSGPYNEQFF.

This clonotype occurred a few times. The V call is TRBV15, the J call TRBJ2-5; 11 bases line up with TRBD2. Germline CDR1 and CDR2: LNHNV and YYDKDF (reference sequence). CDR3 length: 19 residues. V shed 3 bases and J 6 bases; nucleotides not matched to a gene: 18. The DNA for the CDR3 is TGTGCCACCAGCAGCTACGGGGGGGTAGCGGGAGGGCCCGTTCAGACCCAGTACTTC. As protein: CATSSYGGVAGGPVQTQYF. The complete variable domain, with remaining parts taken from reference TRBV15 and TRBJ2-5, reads DAMVIQNPRYQVTQFGKPVTLSCSQTLNHNVMYWYQQKSSQAPKLLFHYYDKDFNNEADTPDNFQSRRPNTSFCFLDIRSPGLGDTAMYLCATSSYGGVAGGPVQTQYFGPGTRLLVL.

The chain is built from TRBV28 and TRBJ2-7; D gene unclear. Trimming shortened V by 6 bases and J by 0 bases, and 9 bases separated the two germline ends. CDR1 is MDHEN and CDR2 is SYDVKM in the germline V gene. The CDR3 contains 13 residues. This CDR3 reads CASRGPRSYEQYF. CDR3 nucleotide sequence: TGTGCCAGCAGGGGTCCCCGCTCCTACGAGCAGTACTTC.

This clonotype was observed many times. The CDR3 protein is CASSLFSGGNYEQYF. In DNA, the CDR3 is TGCGCCAGCAGCTTGTTTTCGGGAGGTAATTACGAGCAGTACTTC. The chain employs TRBV5-1 and TRBJ2-7; 7 bases align to TRBD2. J gave up 4 bases and V 1 base, and 8 bases lay outside the gene matches. From germline, CDR1 is SGHRS and CDR2 YFSETQ. The CDR3 length is 15 residues.

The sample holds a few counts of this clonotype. The CDR3 region has the DNA TGTGCCAGCAGCTCCCCGGGACAGGAGCATCGGAATGAGCAGTTCTTC. Residues: CASSSPGQEHRNEQFF. This sequence joins TRBV7-3 and TRBJ2-1; 8 bases match TRBD1. V shed 4 bases and J 7 bases; nucleotides not matched to a gene: 12. From germline, CDR1 is SGHTA and CDR2 FQGTGA. There are 16 residues in the CDR3.

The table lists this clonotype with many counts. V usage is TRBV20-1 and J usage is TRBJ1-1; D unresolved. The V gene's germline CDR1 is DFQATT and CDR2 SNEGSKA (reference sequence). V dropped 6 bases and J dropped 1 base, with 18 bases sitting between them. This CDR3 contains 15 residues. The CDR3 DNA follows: TGCAGTGCCCCCAAGGAAAGACCGGGGAACACTGAAGCTTTCTTT. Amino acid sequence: CSAPKERPGNTEAFF.

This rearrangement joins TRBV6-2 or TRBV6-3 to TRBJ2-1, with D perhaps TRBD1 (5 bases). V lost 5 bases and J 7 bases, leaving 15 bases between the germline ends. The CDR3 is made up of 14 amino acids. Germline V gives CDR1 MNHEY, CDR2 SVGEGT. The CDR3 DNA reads TGTGCCAGCAGTCCCCGGGCTAGGGGAAATGAGCAGTTCTTC. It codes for CASSPRARGNEQFF.

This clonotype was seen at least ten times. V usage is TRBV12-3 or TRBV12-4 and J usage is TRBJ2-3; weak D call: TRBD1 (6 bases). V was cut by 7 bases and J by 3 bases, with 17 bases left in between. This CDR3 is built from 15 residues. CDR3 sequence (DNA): TGTGCCAGCAAGGATAGGACAGTGCCTACAGATACGCAGTATTTT. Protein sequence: CASKDRTVPTDTQYF.

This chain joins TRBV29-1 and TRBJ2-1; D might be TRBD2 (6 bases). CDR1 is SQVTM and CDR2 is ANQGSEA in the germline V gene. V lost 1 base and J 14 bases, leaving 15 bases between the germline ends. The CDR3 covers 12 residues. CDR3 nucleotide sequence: TGCAGCGTTGAAGCCTCCGGGACTGTTAAGTTCTTC. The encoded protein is CSVEASGTVKFF.

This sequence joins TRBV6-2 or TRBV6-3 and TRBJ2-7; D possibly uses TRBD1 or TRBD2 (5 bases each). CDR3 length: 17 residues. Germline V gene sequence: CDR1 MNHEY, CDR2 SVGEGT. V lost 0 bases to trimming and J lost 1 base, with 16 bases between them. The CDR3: CASSYSLGTRGSYEQYF. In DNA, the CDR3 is TGTGCCAGCAGTTACTCCCTCGGGACCCGAGGGTCCTACGAGCAGTACTTC.

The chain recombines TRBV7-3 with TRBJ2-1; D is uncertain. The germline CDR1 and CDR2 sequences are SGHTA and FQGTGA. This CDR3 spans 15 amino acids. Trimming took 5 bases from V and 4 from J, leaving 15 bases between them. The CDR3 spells CASSPDPSTYNEQFF. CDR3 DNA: TGTGCCAGCAGCCCGGACCCAAGTACTTACAATGAGCAGTTCTTC.

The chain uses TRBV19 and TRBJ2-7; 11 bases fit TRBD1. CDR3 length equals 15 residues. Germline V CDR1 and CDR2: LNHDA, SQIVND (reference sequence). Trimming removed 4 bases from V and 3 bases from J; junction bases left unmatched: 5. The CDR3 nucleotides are TGTGCCAGTAGTAACCGGGACAGGGGGATCTACGAGCAGTACTTC. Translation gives CASSNRDRGIYEQYF.

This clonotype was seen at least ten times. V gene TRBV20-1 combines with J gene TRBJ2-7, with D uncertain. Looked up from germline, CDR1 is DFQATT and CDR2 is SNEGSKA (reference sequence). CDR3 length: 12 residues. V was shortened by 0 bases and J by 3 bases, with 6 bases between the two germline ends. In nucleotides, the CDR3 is TGCAGTGCTAGAGACCAGTTCTACGAGCAGTACTTC. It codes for CSARDQFYEQYF.

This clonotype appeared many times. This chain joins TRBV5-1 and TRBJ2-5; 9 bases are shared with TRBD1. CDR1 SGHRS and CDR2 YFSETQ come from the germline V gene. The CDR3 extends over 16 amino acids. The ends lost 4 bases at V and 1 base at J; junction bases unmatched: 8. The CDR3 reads CASSTQTGGSQETQYF. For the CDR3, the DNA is TGCGCCAGCAGCACCCAGACAGGGGGGTCCCAAGAGACCCAGTACTTC.

CDR3 loop: CASSRPETGANVLTF. For the CDR3, the DNA is TGTGCCAGCAGCCGGCCGGAAACTGGGGCCAACGTCCTGACTTTC. The chain employs TRBV14 and TRBJ2-6; no clear D gene. Germline V gene data show CDR1 as SGHDN and CDR2 as FVKESK. The V gene lost 4 bases and the J gene lost 2 bases, with 9 bases spanning the gap. This CDR3 spans 15 amino acids.

CDR3 sequence reads: CASRSSGRAREQYF. In nucleotides, the CDR3 is TGTGCCAGCAGGTCTAGCGGGAGGGCCAGAGAGCAGTACTTC. This sequence joins TRBV28 and TRBJ2-7; TRBD2 agrees at 12 bases. Trimming at V came to 6 bases and at J to 7 bases, leaving 7 bases not matched to a gene. This CDR3 contains 14 residues. The germline gives CDR1 MDHEN, CDR2 SYDVKM.

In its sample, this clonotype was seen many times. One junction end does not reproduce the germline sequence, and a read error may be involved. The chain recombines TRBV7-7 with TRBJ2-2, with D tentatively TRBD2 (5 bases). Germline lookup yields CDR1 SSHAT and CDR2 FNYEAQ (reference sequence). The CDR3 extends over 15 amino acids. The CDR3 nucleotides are TGTGCTAGCAGCCCGAACCCGAGGGAAACCGGGGAGCTGTTTTTT. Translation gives CASSPNPRETGELFF.

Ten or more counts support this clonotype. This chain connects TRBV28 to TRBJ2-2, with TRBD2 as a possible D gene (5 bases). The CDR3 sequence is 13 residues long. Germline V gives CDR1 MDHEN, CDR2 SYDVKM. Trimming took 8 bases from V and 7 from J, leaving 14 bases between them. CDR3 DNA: TGTGCCAGCTGGACTGGCCTGGGCGGGGAGCTGTTTTTT. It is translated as CASWTGLGGELFF.

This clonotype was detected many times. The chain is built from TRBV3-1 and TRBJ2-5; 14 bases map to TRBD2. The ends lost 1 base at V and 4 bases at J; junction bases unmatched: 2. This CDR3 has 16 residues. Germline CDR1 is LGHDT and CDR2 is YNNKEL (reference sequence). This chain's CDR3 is CASSQVGTSGRETQYF. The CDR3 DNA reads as TGTGCCAGCAGCCAAGTCGGGACTAGCGGGAGAGAGACCCAGTACTTC.

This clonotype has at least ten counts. The DNA of the CDR3 is TGTGCCAGCACAGGTTCGGTAAGACTACGCTACGAGCAGTACTTC. The encoded protein is CASTGSVRLRYEQYF. V usage is TRBV6-1 and J usage is TRBJ2-7, with TRBD2 as a possible D gene (5 bases). Germline V gene sequence: CDR1 MNHNS, CDR2 SASEGT. Trimming stripped 7 bases from V and 3 bases from J, with 19 bases between. The CDR3 contains 15 residues.